A selection of T cell receptor beta chains follows, all from one sample in a study of shared clonotypes between healthy human individuals. Sequencing used immunoSEQ multiplex PCR; TCRdb keeps in-frame clones, though not all of them. The sample has more than 2 million clones; about 95% are singletons. Specimen: naive CD8+ T cells sorted from blood. These receptors originate from a man in his late teens or twenties in good health. Both conserved end residues are part of each CDR3. D genes are given only for firm matches. Expanded clones get a size class; other rows say once, few or many, or leave the size out.

d_gene	abundance	v_gene	j_gene	CDR3nt	CDR3aa
.	once	TRBV6-6	TRBJ2-7	TGTGCCATTCGGGACACCTTGAAAAACGAGCAGTACTTC	CAIRDTLKNEQYF
.	.	TRBV5-4	TRBJ2-3	TGTGCCAGCAGCTTGATCGACGGCACAGATACGCAGTATTTT	CASSLIDGTDTQYF
TRBD1	.	TRBV5-3	TRBJ1-2	TGTGCCAGAAGCTCGGACAGGGAGGGACGGATCTATGGCTACACCTTC	CARSSDREGRIYGYTF
.	once	TRBV5-6	TRBJ2-3	TGTGCCAGCAGCTCGATTGTCACAGATACGCAGTATTTT	CASSSIVTDTQYF
.	.	TRBV5-4	TRBJ2-7	TGTGCCAGCAGCTTCCGGGGGAGCTCCTACGAGCAGTACTTC	CASSFRGSSYEQYF
.	.	TRBV2	TRBJ2-3	TGTGCCAGCAGTGACGCGTCTGATACGCAGTATTTT	CASSDASDTQYF
TRBD1	few	TRBV7-9	TRBJ2-5	TGTGCCAGCAGCGGACAGGGTGGAGGGGAGACCCAGTACTTC	CASSGQGGGETQYF
.	.	TRBV5-4	TRBJ2-2	TGTGCCAGCAGCTTGGGGGGAGACACCGGGGAGCTGTTTTTT	CASSLGGDTGELFF
.	.	TRBV27	TRBJ1-2	TGTGCCAGCAGTTTTGGGGACGGGGCTAACTATGGCTACACCTTC	CASSFGDGANYGYTF
.	.	TRBV10-3	TRBJ2-7	TGTGCCATCAGTGAGTCGGGAAAGCCGGGCCGCCACGAGCAGTACTTC	CAISESGKPGRHEQYF
TRBD2	once	TRBV4-1	TRBJ2-1	TGCGCCAGCAGCCGGCGTTCGGCGGGGGGGACCAATGAGCAGTTCTTC	CASSRRSAGGTNEQFF
.	.	TRBV21-1	TRBJ1-4	TGTGCCAGCAGCGGCCGGGACCTAGCGGCAACTAATGAAAAACTGTTTTTT	CASSGRDLAATNEKLFF
.	.	TRBV28	TRBJ2-4	TGTGCCAGCAGTTTCCTCGGGGAGTTAAACATTCAGTACTTC	CASSFLGELNIQYF
.	.	TRBV4-3	TRBJ2-2	TGCGCCAGCAGCCAAGAGGCTGGTGACACCGGGGAGCTGTTTTTT	CASSQEAGDTGELFF
TRBD2	.	TRBV7-9	TRBJ2-7	TGTGCCAGCAGCTTTGCGGGAGCCCCCTACGAGCAGTACTTC	CASSFAGAPYEQYF
TRBD1	.	TRBV11-3	TRBJ2-1	TGTGCCAGCAGTCAGACCGGGACAGGGGGCGAGGATGAGCAGTTCTTC	CASSQTGTGGEDEQFF
.	.	TRBV4-1	TRBJ1-1	TGCGCCAGCAGCCCCGAAGCGGCGAACACTGAAGCTTTCTTT	CASSPEAANTEAFF
.	.	TRBV7-8	TRBJ1-5	TGTGCCATAGGCAGGGTCGGCAATCAGCCCCAGCATTTT	CAIGRVGNQPQHF
.	.	TRBV6-1	TRBJ1-5	TGTGCCAGCAGTGAACTAAAGGGTCCAAGCAATCAGCCCCAGCATTTT	CASSELKGPSNQPQHF
.	.	TRBV7-6	TRBJ1-4	TGTGCCAGCAGCTTAGCTCGTTGGGGTGAAAAACTGTTTTTT	CASSLARWGEKLFF
.	.	TRBV28	TRBJ1-6	TGTGCCAGCAGCCCCGGCGTTAGTTCACCCCTCCACTTT	CASSPGVSSPLHF
.	.	TRBV6-6	TRBJ2-5	TGTGCCAGCAGGGACCCAGGGGCGGGGGAGACCCAGTACTTC	CASRDPGAGETQYF
.	.	TRBV19	TRBJ2-1	TGTGCCAGTAGTAACGACGGGAGCTCCTACAATGAGCAGTTCTTC	CASSNDGSSYNEQFF
.	.	TRBV5-4	TRBJ1-2	TGTGCCAGCAGCTTGGAGCCGAACTATGGCTACACCTTC	CASSLEPNYGYTF
.	.	TRBV27	TRBJ1-6	TGTGCCAGCAGTTTAAGGGACCCCTATAATTCACCCCTCCACTTT	CASSLRDPYNSPLHF
TRBD2	.	TRBV9	TRBJ2-3	TGTGCCAGCAGCGGAAGGAGCGGGGGGTTCACAGATACGCAGTATTTT	CASSGRSGGFTDTQYF
TRBD1	.	TRBV29-1	TRBJ1-2	TGCAGCGTACCCTGGACAGGGATGGGTGGCTACACCTTC	CSVPWTGMGGYTF
.	.	TRBV19	TRBJ1-1	TGTGCCAGTTTGGAACGAGGGACGGTTGAAGCTTTCTTT	CASLERGTVEAFF
.	.	TRBV9	TRBJ1-1	TGTGCCAGCAGCCCAGGGGTAGAGAACACTGAAGCTTTCTTT	CASSPGVENTEAFF
.	.	TRBV28	TRBJ1-2	TGTGCCAGCAGTTTAAGGGGACCGGGCTACACCTTC	CASSLRGPGYTF
.	.	TRBV11-1	TRBJ2-7	TGTGCCAGCAGCTTAGGGGGCGGCTACGAGCAGTACTTC	CASSLGGGYEQYF
TRBD1	.	TRBV7-8	TRBJ1-2	TGTGCCAGCAGCCCGGACAGGGAGGGAAACTATGGCTACACCTTC	CASSPDREGNYGYTF
TRBD1	.	TRBV4-1	TRBJ2-7	TGCGCCAGCAGCCAGAGGGGGCAGGGTTCTTACGAGCAGTACTTC	CASSQRGQGSYEQYF
.	.	TRBV6-6	TRBJ1-5	TGTGCCAGCAGTGGGGGGATGGGGAGCAATCAGCCCCAGCATTTT	CASSGGMGSNQPQHF
.	.	TRBV19	TRBJ2-1	TGTGCCAGTAACGAGCCCTCCTACAATGAGCAGTTCTTC	CASNEPSYNEQFF
TRBD2	once	TRBV7-8	TRBJ2-1	TGTGCCAGCAGTCCCACCGGGACTAGCGGAAATGAGCAGTTCTTC	CASSPTGTSGNEQFF
.	once	TRBV7-9	TRBJ1-2	TGTGCCAGCGCGGCCGGGGACTATGGCTACACCTTC	CASAAGDYGYTF
.	once	TRBV30	TRBJ2-5	TGTGCCTGGAGTGACGTACGGGGAATCCGAGAGACCCAGTACTTC	CAWSDVRGIRETQYF
TRBD2	.	TRBV27	TRBJ2-3	TGTGCCAGCAGTTTACGCCCGACCTCTGCGGGGGAAAACACAGATACGCAGTATTTT	CASSLRPTSAGENTDTQYF
.	.	TRBV28	TRBJ1-1	TGTGCCAGCAGGACTTGGGACACTGAAGCTTTCTTT	CASRTWDTEAFF
TRBD1	.	TRBV7-9	TRBJ2-7	TGTGCCAGCAGCTCCCCTCCGGGACAGTACTCCTACGAGCAGTACTTC	CASSSPPGQYSYEQYF